Each of the 2 T cell receptor beta chains below was sequenced from the same sample in a study of T-cell reconstitution after alpha-beta-depleted transplantation in children. A library of TCRbeta sequences, prepared with unique molecular identifiers, was generated. TCRdb reanalysed the PCR reads using MiXCR and keeps one entry per CDR3 protein. The data contain about 340,000 distinct CDR3 sequences, about a tenth of them singletons. The starting material was PBMCs from the stem cell graft donor, obtained from the stem cell graft. All receptors come from a human donor who donated a stem cell graft to a child with acute lymphoblastic leukemia.

This clonotype turned up a few times. The gene calls are TRBV7-8 and TRBJ2-7, with 13 bases identical to TRBD2. Trimming cost V 5 bases and J 7 bases; bases outside gene matches: 8. The CDR3 runs to 15 residues. CDR1 and CDR2 (germline): SGHVS, FQNEAQ. CDR3 sequence reads: CASSAGLAGDGEQYF. The CDR3 DNA follows: TGTGCCAGCAGCGCTGGACTAGCGGGAGATGGTGAGCAGTACTTC.

This clonotype showed up many times. This sequence joins TRBV12-3 or TRBV12-4 and TRBJ1-5, with TRBD1 as a possible D gene (6 bases). The CDR3 has 13 amino acids. Trimming took 2 bases from V and 5 from J, leaving 7 bases between them. The CDR3 protein is CASSLQGYQPQHF. The CDR3, as DNA: TGTGCCAGCAGTTTACAGGGGTATCAGCCCCAGCATTTT.